These T cell receptor beta chains were read from a single sample in a study of blood T cells in healthy people across ages. TCRdb used MiXCR to reprocess the 5' RACE reads, holding one entry per CDR3 protein. The data contain hundreds of thousands of distinct CDR3 sequences, roughly 44% of them singletons. Sequencing was carried out using blood. The receptor set was obtained from a woman aged 55-70 years in good health. CDR3s include the opening cysteine and the closing phenylalanine or tryptophan. D genes are given only for firm matches. Size is stated for part of the rows, as once, few or many counts, or as a class when the clone is expanded.

J | D | V | size | DNA | CDR3
TRBJ2-1 | . | TRBV21-1 | few | TGTGCCAGCAGCAAAGTTGGTAGCGTATCTAACAATGAGCAGTTCTTC | CASSKVGSVSNNEQFF
TRBJ2-1 | . | TRBV20-1 | many | TGCAGTGCTAGCAGGTACAATGAGCAGTTCTTC | CSASRYNEQFF
TRBJ1-5 | . | TRBV7-2 | . | TGTGCCAGCAGCGCGGACCCACGGGGTCAGCCCCAGCATTTT | CASSADPRGQPQHF
TRBJ2-7 | TRBD2 | TRBV20-1 | . | TGCAGCCCTAGCGGGAGGACCTACAATGAGCAGTACTTC | CSPSGRTYNEQYF
TRBJ2-5 | TRBD2 | TRBV29-1 | few | TGCAGCGTTACCCTAGCGGGGCTTTTAAATGAGCAGTACTTC | CSVTLAGLLNEQYF
TRBJ2-1 | TRBD2 | TRBV4-2 | . | TGTGCCAGCAGCCAACGTGGACGAGCGGGAGGGATTGAGCAGTTCTTC | CASSQRGRAGGIEQFF
TRBJ1-5 | . | TRBV10-3 | few | TGTGCCATCAGCCCACAGGGTAGCAATCAGCCCCAGCATTTT | CAISPQGSNQPQHF
TRBJ2-7 | TRBD2 | TRBV9 | few | TGTGCCAGCAGCGTAGGGAGCGGGAGGGCCCACGAGCAGTACTTC | CASSVGSGRAHEQYF
TRBJ2-5 | TRBD1 | TRBV3-1 | few | TGTGCCAGCAGCCTTGGGACAGGGAGCGAGACCCAGTACTTC | CASSLGTGSETQYF
TRBJ2-3 | TRBD1 | TRBV5-1 | . | TGCGCCAGCAGCTCCTGGACAGGATTAGGCACAGATACGCAGTATTTT | CASSSWTGLGTDTQYF
TRBJ2-3 | TRBD2 | TRBV11-2 | . | TGTGCCAGCAGCTCCCCAGGTGGGGGGGGCACAGATACGCAGTATTTT | CASSSPGGGGTDTQYF
TRBJ2-5 | TRBD2 | TRBV20-1 | . | TGCAGTGCTAGAGCGGGGGGGCGAGAGACCCAGTACTTC | CSARAGGRETQYF
TRBJ2-7 | . | TRBV5-1 | . | TGCGCCAGCAGCTTGGAAGGCCGAGCCTACGAGCAGTACTTC | CASSLEGRAYEQYF
TRBJ2-1 | . | TRBV20-1 | . | TGCAGTGCTACCGCGAATGAGCAGTTCTTC | CSATANEQFF
TRBJ2-3 | TRBD1 | TRBV12-3/TRBV12-4 | few | TGTGCCAGCAGTTTGATGGACAGGGGATGGGATACGCAGTATTTT | CASSLMDRGWDTQYF
TRBJ2-1 | . | TRBV7-2 | . | TGTGCCAGCAGCACCTCCGGGATCGGGGAAAAGTTCTTC | CASSTSGIGEKFF
TRBJ2-6 | . | TRBV25-1 | . | TGTGCCAGCAGTGGGGTCCAGGGGTGGGGGGCCAACGTCCTGACTTTC | CASSGVQGWGANVLTF
TRBJ2-1 | TRBD2 | TRBV15 | few | TGTGCCACCAGCAGAGATTTAGTTTCATCTACGGCGGGAGAGTTAATTGGGAATGAGCAGTTCTTC | CATSRDLVSSTAGELIGNEQFF
TRBJ2-1 | . | TRBV20-1 | few | TGCAGTGCTAGAGATTTGGACAGCCTATTACTATACAATGAGCAGTTCTTC | CSARDLDSLLLYNEQFF
TRBJ2-1 | TRBD2 | TRBV6-5 | . | TGTGCCAGCAGTTACTCCTTGACTAGCGGGACATACAATGAGCAGTTCTTC | CASSYSLTSGTYNEQFF
TRBJ2-5 | TRBD2 | TRBV30 | . | TGTGCCTGGATTCTTCCGGGACTAGCGACTCAAGAGACCCAGTACTTC | CAWILPGLATQETQYF
TRBJ2-7 | . | TRBV6-2/TRBV6-3 | . | TGTGCCAGCAGTCGGTCGGGGTCACCTAACTACGAGCAGTACTTC | CASSRSGSPNYEQYF
TRBJ1-1 | . | TRBV29-1 | . | TGCAGCGTTGGTCCTGGGGGTGGGAGCACTGAAGCTTTCTTT | CSVGPGGGSTEAFF
TRBJ2-7 | . | TRBV28 | many | TGTGCCAGCAGCCCCTACGGAGTTTCGGGTGAGCAGTACTTC | CASSPYGVSGEQYF
TRBJ1-2 | TRBD1 | TRBV7-9 | . | TGTGCCAGCAGCTTAGGGACTACAGGGGACGGCTACACCTTC | CASSLGTTGDGYTF
TRBJ2-5 | . | TRBV3-1 | . | TGTGCCAGCAGCCAAGATCGAGCCTTATGGGAGACCCAGTACTTC | CASSQDRALWETQYF
TRBJ2-3 | . | TRBV9 | many | TGTGCCAGCAGCGGTAGCACAGATACGCAGTATTTT | CASSGSTDTQYF
TRBJ1-2 | TRBD1 | TRBV3-1 | . | TGTGCCAGCAGCCAAGAAGGGGACAGTAACTATGGCTACACCTTC | CASSQEGDSNYGYTF
TRBJ2-5 | . | TRBV10-3 | few | TGTGCCACGGTAGCCGTTAATGAGCAGTACTTC | CATVAVNEQYF
TRBJ1-2 | . | TRBV30 | . | TGTGCCTGGAGTCTCGGCTATGGCTACACCTTC | CAWSLGYGYTF
TRBJ2-7 | TRBD2 | TRBV3-1 | few | TGTGCCAGCAGAAGCGGGGGGACCTACGAGCAGTACTTC | CASRSGGTYEQYF
TRBJ2-5 | . | TRBV7-2 | . | TGTGCCAGCAGCTTAAGCCCCCAGGGGTCCAATGAGCAGTACTTC | CASSLSPQGSNEQYF
TRBJ2-1 | TRBD2 | TRBV12-3/TRBV12-4 | few | TGTGCCAGCAGCGGACAGGGCTCTAGCGGGAGATGGTACAATGAGCAGTTCTTC | CASSGQGSSGRWYNEQFF
TRBJ2-1 | . | TRBV4-2 | few | TGTGCCAGCAGCCAAGGTGGGGAAAGGGAGCAGTTCTTC | CASSQGGEREQFF
TRBJ2-1 | . | TRBV18 | few | TGTGCCAGCTCACCAACGGCGGGTGCCTACAATGAGCAGTTCTTC | CASSPTAGAYNEQFF
TRBJ2-7 | TRBD1 | TRBV20-1 | . | TGCAGTGCTCAAAACTTGGGACAGAACCACTACGAGCAGTACTTC | CSAQNLGQNHYEQYF
TRBJ2-7 | . | TRBV7-9 | . | TGTGCCATCAGTTCCGGCGGTCGCGAGCAGTACTTC | CAISSGGREQYF
TRBJ1-1 | . | TRBV11-2 | . | TGTGCCAGCAGCTTAAGCCGGGGGAGCACTGAAGCTTTCTTT | CASSLSRGSTEAFF
TRBJ1-2 | . | TRBV12-3/TRBV12-4 | few | TGTGCCAGCAGTTTAGATGGCAGGGCCCTCGGTGGCTACACCTTC | CASSLDGRALGGYTF
TRBJ2-1 | . | TRBV5-5 | . | TGTGCCGGCAGCTCCCCGGGGGAGGACAATGGGCAGTTCTTC | CAGSSPGEDNGQFF
TRBJ2-7 | . | TRBV4-3 | . | TGCGCCAGCAGCCGGGGACGGGGGAGATACGAGCAGTACTTC | CASSRGRGRYEQYF